This record covers a single TCR beta chain. The data stem from a study of OX40 agonist ivuxolimab in advanced cancers. This table comes from immunoSEQ multiplex PCR, and its TCRdb copy is limited to in-frame clones, with some not included. This repertoire shows roughly 68,000 clones, roughly nine tenths found once; its top ten account for 3% to 4%. This CDR3 has 15 residues. The J segment lost 5 bases and the V segment lost 2 bases, leaving 8 bases of the junction unmatched. Germline values: CDR1 SEHNR, CDR2 FQNEAQ (reference sequence). This TCR was sampled from an adult with an advanced solid tumor such as melanoma, head and neck, liver or kidney cancer. Specimen: CD4+ or CD8+ T cells sorted from blood, collected in a trial of the OX40 agonist ivuxolimab. The chain employs TRBV7-9 and TRBJ1-2, with TRBD1 matching over 7 bases. Written as DNA, the CDR3 is TGTGCCAGCAGCTTAAATGGACAGGCTGAGTATGGCTACACCTTC. This encodes CASSLNGQAEYGYTF. The variable domain in full, completed from reference TRBV7-9 and TRBJ1-2, reads DTGVSQNPRHKITKRGQNVTFRCDPISEHNRLYWYRQTLGQGPEFLTYFQNEAQLEKSRLLSDRFSAERPKGSFSTLEIQRTEQGDSAMYLCASSLNGQAEYGYTFGSGTRLTVV.